This TCR beta chain was sequenced during a study of shared clonotypes between healthy human individuals. In the sorted-subset replicate PCRs, approximately 200 ng DNA, tens of thousands of T cell genomes, was used. This table comes from immunoSEQ multiplex PCR, and its TCRdb copy is limited to in-frame clones, with some not included. The sample includes a few million clones, 85% to 95% of them seen just once. As regards this clone: Other nucleotide sequences in the sample specify the same CDR3.

It was CD45RO-negative cells, positively selected for CCR7, that made up naive CD8 cells, with terminally differentiated effector memory CD45RA+ cells excluded. Healthy HIV-negative adults with no recent acute infections or vaccinations were recruited as donors. Germline V gene sequence: CDR1 MNHEY, CDR2 SMNVEV (reference sequence). V lost 3 bases and J lost 1; bases outside the gene matches: 2. The length of the CDR3 is 14 residues. This clonotype originated in a young man in good health. Some clones in this sample may be carry-over from other donors' samples. This chain joins TRBV27 and TRBJ1-1; 7 nucleotides match TRBD1. Material: naive CD8+ T cells from PBMCs. The CDR3 DNA sequence: TGTGCCAGCAGTTTGACAGGGTCGAACACTGAAGCTTTCTTT. This sequence encodes CASSLTGSNTEAFF.